This T cell receptor beta chain was observed in a study of blood T cells in healthy people across ages. General study results and limits: It was not known whether donors were CMV positive (a possible confounder of expanded clonotype changes). PBMCs that were unsorted prevented a conclusive naive versus antigen-experienced comparison.

The junction had 8 bases not matched to a gene; V was cut back by 4 bases and J by 7 bases. The germline V gene has CDR1 ENHRY and CDR2 SYGVKD. The CDR3 has 16 amino acids. Points on this clonotype: Its antigen is not identified.

Aged roughly 6 to 95, donors were systemically healthy Caucasians from Russia. Isolation of PBMCs gave at least 6.5 million cells per sample. The authors ran a second PCR of roughly 6 to 11 cycles using a sample-barcoded 5' primer and a J-beta primer mix. TCRdb re-called the 5' RACE reads through MiXCR, storing one row per CDR3 protein. Of over 600,000 distinct CDR3 sequences listed, around two fifths were seen once; the top ten hold approximately 29%. The chain employs TRBV10-3 and TRBJ2-1, with 12 bases identical to TRBD2. The source is a man older than 75 in good health. Sequences were obtained from blood. The DNA of the CDR3 is TGTGCCATCAGTGTGTCTAGCGGGGGGGCCGCGAATGAGCAGTTCTTC. Translation gives CAISVSSGGAANEQFF.